Sequencing of this T cell receptor (beta chain) was carried out in a study of control samples from healthy donors and cancer patients. Produced via immunoSEQ multiplex PCR; TCRdb's table is partial and in-frame only. The sample holds 100,000 to 150,000 clones, roughly 95% seen once. The TCR sequence derives from a man aged 25 to 45 in good health. The source material was blood.

CDR3 protein: CASSYWGSDTQYF. The CDR3 DNA reads as TGTGCCAGCAGTTACTGGGGGTCAGATACGCAGTATTTT. The chain combines TRBV6-5 with TRBJ2-3, with D possibly called TRBD1 or TRBD2 (5 bases each). V was pared by 1 base and J by 4 bases, with 6 bases between. This CDR3 comprises 13 residues. Germline V gives CDR1 MNHEY, CDR2 SVGAGI.